The sequence of this TCR beta chain was determined in a study of blood T cell repertoires in COVID-19. Per germline, CDR1 SNHLY and CDR2 FYNNEI. The V gene end was trimmed by 8 bases and the J gene end by 2 bases; junction bases not matched to a gene: 11. The CDR3 spans 15 residues. Repertoires were generated with immunoSEQ multiplex PCR, while TCRdb's copy carries only in-frame clones and drops some. Altogether just over 300,000 clones are present, around 84% being singletons, with the ten largest covering 4% to 5%. The sample was PBMCs or T cells enriched from blood (not recorded which). V gene TRBV2 combines with J gene TRBJ2-5; 7 nucleotides match TRBD2. The sequence was obtained from a man aged 30 to 39 who had recovered from COVID-19. The CDR3 is CASPNGASGQETQYF. CDR3 nucleotide sequence: TGTGCCAGCCCCAACGGGGCTAGCGGACAAGAGACCCAGTACTTC.